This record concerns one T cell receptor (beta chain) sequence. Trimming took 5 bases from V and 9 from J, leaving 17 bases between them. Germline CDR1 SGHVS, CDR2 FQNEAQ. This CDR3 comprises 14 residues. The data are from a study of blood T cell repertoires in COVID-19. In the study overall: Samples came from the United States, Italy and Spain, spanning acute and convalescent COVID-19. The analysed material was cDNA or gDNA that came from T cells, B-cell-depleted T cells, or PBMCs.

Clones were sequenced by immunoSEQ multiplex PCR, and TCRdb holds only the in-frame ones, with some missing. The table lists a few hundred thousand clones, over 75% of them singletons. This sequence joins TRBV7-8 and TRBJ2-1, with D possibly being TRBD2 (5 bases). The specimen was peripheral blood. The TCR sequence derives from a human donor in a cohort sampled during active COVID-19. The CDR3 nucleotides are TGTGCCAGCAGCCTGGGAGACCCTCGGACTGAGCAGTTCTTC. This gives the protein CASSLGDPRTEQFF.